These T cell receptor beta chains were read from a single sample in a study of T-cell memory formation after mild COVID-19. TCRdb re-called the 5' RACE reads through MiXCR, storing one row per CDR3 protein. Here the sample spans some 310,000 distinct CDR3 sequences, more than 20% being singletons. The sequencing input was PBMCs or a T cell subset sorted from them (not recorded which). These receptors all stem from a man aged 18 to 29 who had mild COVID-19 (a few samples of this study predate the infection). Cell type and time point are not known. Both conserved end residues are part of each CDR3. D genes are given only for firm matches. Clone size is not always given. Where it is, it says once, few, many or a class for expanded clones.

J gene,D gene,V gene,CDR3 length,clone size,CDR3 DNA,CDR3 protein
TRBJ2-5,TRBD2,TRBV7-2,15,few,TGTGCCAGCAGGGCACGAGCGGGGGGCCAAGAGACCCAGTACTTC,CASRARAGGQETQYF
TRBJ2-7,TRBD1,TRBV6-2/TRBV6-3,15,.,TGTGCCAGCAGGCTAACAGGGGGCAACTCCTACGAGCAGTACTTC,CASRLTGGNSYEQYF
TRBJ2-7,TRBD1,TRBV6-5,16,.,TGTGCCAGCAGAACGACAGGGGGATCGAAAACCTACGAGCAGTACTTC,CASRTTGGSKTYEQYF
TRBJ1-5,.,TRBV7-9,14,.,TGTGCCAGCAGCATCGGGACGGCCGATCAGCCCCAGCATTTT,CASSIGTADQPQHF
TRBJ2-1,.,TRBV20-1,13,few,TGCAGTGCCCCCAAGGGGGGACACAATGAGCAGTTCTTC,CSAPKGGHNEQFF
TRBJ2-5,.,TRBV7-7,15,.,TGTGCCAGCAGCTCCGGTTGGGGGGTTGAAGAGACCCAGTACTTC,CASSSGWGVEETQYF
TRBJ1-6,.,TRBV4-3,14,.,TGCGCCAGCAGCCAAGATCCTGTGAATTCACCCCTCCACTTT,CASSQDPVNSPLHF
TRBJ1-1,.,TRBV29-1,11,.,TGCAGCTCGGGGGAGGGCACTGAAGCTTTCTTT,CSSGEGTEAFF
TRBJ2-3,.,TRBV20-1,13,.,TGCAGTGCCCAACCGTCAGGGATAGATACGCAGTATTTT,CSAQPSGIDTQYF
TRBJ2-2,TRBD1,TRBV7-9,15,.,TGTGCCAGCAGCTCAACCAGGGGGCCCACCGGGGAGCTGTTTTTT,CASSSTRGPTGELFF
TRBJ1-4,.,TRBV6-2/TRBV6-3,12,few,TGTGCCAGCAGTTACTCGACCACGGGACTGTTTTTT,CASSYSTTGLFF
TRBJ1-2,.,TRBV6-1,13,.,TGTGCCAGCAACCAGGACGGATTCTATGGCTACACCTTC,CASNQDGFYGYTF
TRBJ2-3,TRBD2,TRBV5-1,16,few,TGCGCCAGCAGCTCCATGGTTGGCGGGGGAGCGAATACGCAGTATTTT,CASSSMVGGGANTQYF
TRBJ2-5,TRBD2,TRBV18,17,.,TGTGCCAGCTCACCAACCGCTAGCGGGGGTGTCAGAGAGACCCAGTACTTC,CASSPTASGGVRETQYF
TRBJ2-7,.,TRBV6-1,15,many,TGTGCCAGCAGTGAAGGGGACTCGAGCTCCTACGAGCAGTACTTC,CASSEGDSSSYEQYF
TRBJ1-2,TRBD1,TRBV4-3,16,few,TGCGCCAGCAGCTCCTTAGGTGACAGGGTCGCTTACGGCTACACCTTC,CASSSLGDRVAYGYTF
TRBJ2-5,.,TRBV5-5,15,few,TGTGCCAGCAGCTTGGGGGGTTTCGAAGCGGAGACCCAGTACTTC,CASSLGGFEAETQYF
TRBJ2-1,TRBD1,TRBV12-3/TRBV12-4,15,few,TGTGCCAGCAGTCCAGGACCGGGACAGTACAATGAGCAGTTCTTC,CASSPGPGQYNEQFF
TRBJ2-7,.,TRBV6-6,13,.,TGTGCCAGCAGGGGAACCCCATCCTACGAGCAGTACTTC,CASRGTPSYEQYF
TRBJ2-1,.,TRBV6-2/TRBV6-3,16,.,TGTGCCAGCAGCGAAGACCAGGGGCTTCCCTACAATGAGCAGTTCTTC,CASSEDQGLPYNEQFF
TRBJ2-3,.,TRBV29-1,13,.,TGCAGCGTTGACGCGAGCGACAGTAGGACGCAGTATTTT,CSVDASDSRTQYF
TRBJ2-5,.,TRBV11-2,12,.,TGTGCCAGCAGTCAAGGGGTGGAGACCCAGTACTTC,CASSQGVETQYF
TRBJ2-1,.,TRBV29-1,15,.,TGCAGCGTTGAAAGGTGGGGGGGCGTAGACAATGAGCAGTTCTTC,CSVERWGGVDNEQFF
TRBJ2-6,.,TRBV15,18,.,TGTGCCACCAGCAGAGATTTGTCGACCTACTCTGGGGCCAACGTCCTGACTTTC,CATSRDLSTYSGANVLTF
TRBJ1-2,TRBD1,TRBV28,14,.,TGTGCCAGCAGTCCCCCCGGGACAGGGTATGGCTACACCTTC,CASSPPGTGYGYTF
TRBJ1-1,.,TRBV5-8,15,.,TGTGCCAGCAGCACGATACAGGTTATGAACACTGAAGCTTTCTTT,CASSTIQVMNTEAFF
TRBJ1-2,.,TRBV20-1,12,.,TGCAGTGCCACGACGGCTAACTATGGCTACACCTTC,CSATTANYGYTF
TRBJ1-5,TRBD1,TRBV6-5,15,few,TGTGCCAGCAGTTCCACAGGGGGCCGTGTTCAGCCCCAGCATTTT,CASSSTGGRVQPQHF
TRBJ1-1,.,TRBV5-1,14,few,TGCGCCAGCAGCGGGGGAGCCTGGAATGGTGAAGCTTTCTTT,CASSGGAWNGEAFF
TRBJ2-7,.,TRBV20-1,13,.,TGCAGTGCAAGCAGCAGGGGCAGCTACGAGCAGTACTTC,CSASSRGSYEQYF
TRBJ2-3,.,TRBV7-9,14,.,TGTGCCAGCAGCTTAGATCTCTACACAGATACGCAGTATTTT,CASSLDLYTDTQYF
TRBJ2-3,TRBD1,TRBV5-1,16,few,TGCGCCAGCAGCTTGAGGTCACAGGGGAATGCCGATACGCAGTATTTT,CASSLRSQGNADTQYF
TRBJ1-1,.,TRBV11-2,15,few,TGTGCCAGCAGTCCCGGGACGGAGGAGAGGACTGAAGCTTTCTTT,CASSPGTEERTEAFF
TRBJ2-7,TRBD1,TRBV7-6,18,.,TGTGCCAGCAGCTTAGCTTTGTATGGGACAGGGGGCCTATACGAGCAGTACTTC,CASSLALYGTGGLYEQYF
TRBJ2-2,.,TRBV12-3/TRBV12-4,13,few,TGTGCCAGCACCGGGGGCCCTACCGGGGAGCTGTTTTTT,CASTGGPTGELFF
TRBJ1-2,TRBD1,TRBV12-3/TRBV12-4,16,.,TGTGCCAGCAGTTGGGGAGAGGGACAGGGGATTTATGGCTACACCTTC,CASSWGEGQGIYGYTF
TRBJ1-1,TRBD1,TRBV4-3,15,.,TGCGCCAGCAGCCCTCGACAGGGAACCTGGTCTGAAGCTTTCTTT,CASSPRQGTWSEAFF
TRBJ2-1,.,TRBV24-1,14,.,TGTGCCACCAGTGAACATTACAGGGGAGGTGAGCAGTTCTTC,CATSEHYRGGEQFF
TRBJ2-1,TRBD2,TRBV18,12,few,TGTGCCAGCTCACCCGAGGGACTAGGGCAGTTCTTC,CASSPEGLGQFF
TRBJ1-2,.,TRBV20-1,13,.,TGCAGTGCTAATCTCCCCGCTAACTATGGCTACACCTTC,CSANLPANYGYTF
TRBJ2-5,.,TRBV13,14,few,TGTGCCAGCAGCTTGGAAAATGAGCTAGAGACCCAGTACTTC,CASSLENELETQYF
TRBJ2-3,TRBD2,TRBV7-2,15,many,TGTGCCAGCAGCCGCGGGGGGGCCAGCACAGATACGCAGTATTTT,CASSRGGASTDTQYF
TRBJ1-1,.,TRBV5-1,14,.,TGCGCCTCCAGGGCAGGGGCAACGAACACTGAAGCTTTCTTT,CASRAGATNTEAFF
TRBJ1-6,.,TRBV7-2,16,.,TGTGCCAGCAGCCGTAGCCAGGGAGGGAGTGGGTCACCCCTCCACTTT,CASSRSQGGSGSPLHF
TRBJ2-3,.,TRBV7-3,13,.,TGTGCCAGCAGCCCAGGGGCGGTAGATACGCAGTATTTT,CASSPGAVDTQYF
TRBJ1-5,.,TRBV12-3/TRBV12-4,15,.,TGTGCCAGCAGTTTTCTTGGGGGTGACAATCAGCCCCAGCATTTT,CASSFLGGDNQPQHF
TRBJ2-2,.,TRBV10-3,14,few,TGTGCCACCACCGGGGACCCAGCCCGTAGGGAGCTGTTTTTT,CATTGDPARRELFF
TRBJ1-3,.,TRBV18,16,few,TGTGCCAGCTCACCTGGGAAGCCGATCTCTGGAAACACCATATATTTT,CASSPGKPISGNTIYF
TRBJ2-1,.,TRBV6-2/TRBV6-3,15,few,TGTGCCAGCAGGACGATTGGGGGCATTTTGGGTGAGCAGTTCTTC,CASRTIGGILGEQFF
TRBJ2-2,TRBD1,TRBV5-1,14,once,TGCGCCAGCTCCCAACAGGGGAGTCACGGGGAGCTGTTTTTT,CASSQQGSHGELFF
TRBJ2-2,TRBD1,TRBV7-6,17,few,TGTGCCAGCAGCTTGGGACAGGGGGCACTGAACACCGGGGAGCTGTTTTTT,CASSLGQGALNTGELFF
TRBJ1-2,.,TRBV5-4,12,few,TGTGCCAGCAGCCTTCAGCGTAGTGGCTACACCTTC,CASSLQRSGYTF
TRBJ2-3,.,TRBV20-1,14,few,TGCAGTGCAAGGAGGGGGCCCGGGGGGGATACGCAGTATTTT,CSARRGPGGDTQYF
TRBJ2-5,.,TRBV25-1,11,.,TGTGCCAGCAGTGAATCAGAGACCCAGTACTTC,CASSESETQYF
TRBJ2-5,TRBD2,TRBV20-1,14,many,TGCAGTGCTACCCGACTAGCGCTTCAAGAGACCCAGTACTTC,CSATRLALQETQYF
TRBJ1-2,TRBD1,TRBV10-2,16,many,TGCGCCAGCTCCTACGGGACAGGCCGAGCTAACTATGGCTACACCTTC,CASSYGTGRANYGYTF
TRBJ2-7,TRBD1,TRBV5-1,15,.,TGCGCCAGCAGCTTCGTTTGGGACAGACCCCACGAGCAGTACTTC,CASSFVWDRPHEQYF